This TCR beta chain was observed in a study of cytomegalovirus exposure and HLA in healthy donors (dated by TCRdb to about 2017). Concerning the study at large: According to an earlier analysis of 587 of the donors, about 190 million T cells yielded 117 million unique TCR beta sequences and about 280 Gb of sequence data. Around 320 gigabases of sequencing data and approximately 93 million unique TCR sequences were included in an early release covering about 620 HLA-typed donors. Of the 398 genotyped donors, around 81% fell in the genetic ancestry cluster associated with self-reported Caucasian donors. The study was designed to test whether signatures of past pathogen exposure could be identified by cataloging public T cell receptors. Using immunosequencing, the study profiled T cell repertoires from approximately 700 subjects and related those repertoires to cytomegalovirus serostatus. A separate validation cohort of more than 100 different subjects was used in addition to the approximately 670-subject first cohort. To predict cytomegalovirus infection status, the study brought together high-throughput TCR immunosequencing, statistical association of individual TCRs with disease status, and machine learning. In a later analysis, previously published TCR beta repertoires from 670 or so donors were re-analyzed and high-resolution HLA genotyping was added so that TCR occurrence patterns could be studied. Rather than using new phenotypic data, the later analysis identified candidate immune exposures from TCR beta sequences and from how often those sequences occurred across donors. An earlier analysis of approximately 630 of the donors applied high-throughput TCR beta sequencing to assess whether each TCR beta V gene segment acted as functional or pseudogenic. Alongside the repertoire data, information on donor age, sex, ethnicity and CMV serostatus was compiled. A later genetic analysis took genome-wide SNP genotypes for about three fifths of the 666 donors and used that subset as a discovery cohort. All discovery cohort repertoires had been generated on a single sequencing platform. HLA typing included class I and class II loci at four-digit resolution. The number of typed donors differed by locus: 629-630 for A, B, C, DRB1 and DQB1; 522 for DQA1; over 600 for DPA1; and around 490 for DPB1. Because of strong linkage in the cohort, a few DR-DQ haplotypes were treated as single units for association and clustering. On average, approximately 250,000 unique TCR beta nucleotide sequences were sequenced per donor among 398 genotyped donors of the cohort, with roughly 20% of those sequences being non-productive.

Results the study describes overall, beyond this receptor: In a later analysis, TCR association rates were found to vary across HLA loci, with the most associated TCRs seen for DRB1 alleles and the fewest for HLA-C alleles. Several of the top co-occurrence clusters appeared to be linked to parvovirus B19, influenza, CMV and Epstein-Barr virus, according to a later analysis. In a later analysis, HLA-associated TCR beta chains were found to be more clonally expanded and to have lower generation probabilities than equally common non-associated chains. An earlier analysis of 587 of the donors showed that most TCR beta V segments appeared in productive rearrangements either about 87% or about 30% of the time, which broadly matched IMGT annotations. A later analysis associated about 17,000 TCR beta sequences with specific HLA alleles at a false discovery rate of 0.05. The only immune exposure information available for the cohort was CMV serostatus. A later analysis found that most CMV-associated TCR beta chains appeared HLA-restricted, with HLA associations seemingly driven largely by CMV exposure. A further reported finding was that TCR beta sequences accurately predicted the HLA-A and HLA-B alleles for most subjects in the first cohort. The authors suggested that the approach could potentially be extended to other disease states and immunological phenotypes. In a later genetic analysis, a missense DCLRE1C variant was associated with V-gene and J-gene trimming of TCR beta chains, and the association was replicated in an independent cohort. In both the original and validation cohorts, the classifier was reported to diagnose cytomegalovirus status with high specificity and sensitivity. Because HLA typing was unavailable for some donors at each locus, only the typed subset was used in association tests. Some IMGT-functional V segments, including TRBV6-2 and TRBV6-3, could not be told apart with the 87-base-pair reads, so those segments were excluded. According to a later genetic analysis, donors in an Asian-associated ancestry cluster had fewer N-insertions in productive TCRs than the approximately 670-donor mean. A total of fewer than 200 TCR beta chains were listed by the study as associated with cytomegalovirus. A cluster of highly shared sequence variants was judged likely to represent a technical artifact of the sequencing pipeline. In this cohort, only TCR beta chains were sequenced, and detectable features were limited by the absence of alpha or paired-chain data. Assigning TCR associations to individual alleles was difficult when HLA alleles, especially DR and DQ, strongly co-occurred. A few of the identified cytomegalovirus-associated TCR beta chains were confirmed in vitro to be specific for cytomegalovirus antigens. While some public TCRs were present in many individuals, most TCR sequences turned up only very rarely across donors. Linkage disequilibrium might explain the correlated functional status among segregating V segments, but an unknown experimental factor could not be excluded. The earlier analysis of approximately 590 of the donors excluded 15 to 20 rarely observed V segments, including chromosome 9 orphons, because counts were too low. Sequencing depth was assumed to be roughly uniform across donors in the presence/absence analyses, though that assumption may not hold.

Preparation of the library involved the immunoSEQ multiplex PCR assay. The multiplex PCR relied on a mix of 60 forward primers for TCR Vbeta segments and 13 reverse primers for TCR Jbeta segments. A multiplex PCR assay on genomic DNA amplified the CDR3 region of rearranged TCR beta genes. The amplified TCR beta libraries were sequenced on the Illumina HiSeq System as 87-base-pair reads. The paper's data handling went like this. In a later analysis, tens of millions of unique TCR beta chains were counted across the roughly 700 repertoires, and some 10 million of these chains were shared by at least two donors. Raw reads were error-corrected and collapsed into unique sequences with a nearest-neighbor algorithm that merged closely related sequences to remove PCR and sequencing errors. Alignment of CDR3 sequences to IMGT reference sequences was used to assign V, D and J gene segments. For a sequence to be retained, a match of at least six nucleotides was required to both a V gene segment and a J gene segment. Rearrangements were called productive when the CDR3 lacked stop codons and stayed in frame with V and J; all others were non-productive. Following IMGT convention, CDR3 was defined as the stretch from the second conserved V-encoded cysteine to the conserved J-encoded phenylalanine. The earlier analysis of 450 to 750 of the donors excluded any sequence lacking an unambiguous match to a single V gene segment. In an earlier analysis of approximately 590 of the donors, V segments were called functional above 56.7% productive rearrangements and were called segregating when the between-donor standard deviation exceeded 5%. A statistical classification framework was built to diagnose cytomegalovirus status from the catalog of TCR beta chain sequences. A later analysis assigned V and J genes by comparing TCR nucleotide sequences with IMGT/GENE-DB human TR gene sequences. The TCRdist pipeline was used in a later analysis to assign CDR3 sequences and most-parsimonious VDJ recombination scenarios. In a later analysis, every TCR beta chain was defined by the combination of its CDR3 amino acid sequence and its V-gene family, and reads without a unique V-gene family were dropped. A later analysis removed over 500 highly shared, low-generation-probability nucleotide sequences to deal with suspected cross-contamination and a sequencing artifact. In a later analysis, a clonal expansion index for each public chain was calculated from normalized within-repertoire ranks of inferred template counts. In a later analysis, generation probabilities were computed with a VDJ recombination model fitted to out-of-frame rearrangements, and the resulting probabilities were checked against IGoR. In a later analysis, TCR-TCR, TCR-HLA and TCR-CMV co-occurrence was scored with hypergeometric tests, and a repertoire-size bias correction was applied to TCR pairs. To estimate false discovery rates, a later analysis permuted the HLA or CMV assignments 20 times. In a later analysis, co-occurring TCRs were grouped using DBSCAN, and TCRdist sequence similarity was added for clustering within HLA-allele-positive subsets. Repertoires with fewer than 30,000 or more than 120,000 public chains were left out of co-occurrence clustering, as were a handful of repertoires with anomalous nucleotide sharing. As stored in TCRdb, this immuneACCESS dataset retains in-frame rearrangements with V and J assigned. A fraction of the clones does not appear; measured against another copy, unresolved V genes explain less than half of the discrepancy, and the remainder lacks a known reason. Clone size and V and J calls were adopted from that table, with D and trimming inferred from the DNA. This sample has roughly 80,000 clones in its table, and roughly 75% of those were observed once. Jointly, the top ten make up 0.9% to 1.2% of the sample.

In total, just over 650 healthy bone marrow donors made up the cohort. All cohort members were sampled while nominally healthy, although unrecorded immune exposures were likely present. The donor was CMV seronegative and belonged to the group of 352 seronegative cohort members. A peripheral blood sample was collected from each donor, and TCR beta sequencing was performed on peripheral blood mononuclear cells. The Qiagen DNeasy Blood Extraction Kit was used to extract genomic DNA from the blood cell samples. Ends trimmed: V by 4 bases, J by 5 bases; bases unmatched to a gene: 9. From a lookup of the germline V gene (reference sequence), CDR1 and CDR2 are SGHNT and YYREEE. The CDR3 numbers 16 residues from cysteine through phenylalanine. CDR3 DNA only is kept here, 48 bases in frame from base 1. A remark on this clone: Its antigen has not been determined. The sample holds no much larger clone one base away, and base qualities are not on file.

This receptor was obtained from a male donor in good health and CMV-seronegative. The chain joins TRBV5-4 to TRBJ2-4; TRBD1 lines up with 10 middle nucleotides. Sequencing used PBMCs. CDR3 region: CASSRTFGTGENIQYF. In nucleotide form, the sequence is TGTGCCAGCAGCCGAACCTTCGGGACAGGGGAAAACATTCAGTACTTC.